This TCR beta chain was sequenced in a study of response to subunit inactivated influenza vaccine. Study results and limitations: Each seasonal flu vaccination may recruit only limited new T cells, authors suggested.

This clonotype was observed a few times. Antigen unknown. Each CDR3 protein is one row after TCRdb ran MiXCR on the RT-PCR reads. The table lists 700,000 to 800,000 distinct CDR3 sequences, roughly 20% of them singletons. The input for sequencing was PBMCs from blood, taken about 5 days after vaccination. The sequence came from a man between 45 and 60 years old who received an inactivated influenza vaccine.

The CDR3 DNA follows: TGTGCCAGCAGTTACACCTCAGTAGGCTATGGCTACACCTTC. Translation gives CASSYTSVGYGYTF. The chain couples TRBV6-5 to TRBJ1-2; D uncertain. There are 14 residues in the CDR3. Germline loops: CDR1 MNHEY, CDR2 SVGAGI. V dropped 2 bases and J dropped 4 bases, with 11 bases sitting between them.